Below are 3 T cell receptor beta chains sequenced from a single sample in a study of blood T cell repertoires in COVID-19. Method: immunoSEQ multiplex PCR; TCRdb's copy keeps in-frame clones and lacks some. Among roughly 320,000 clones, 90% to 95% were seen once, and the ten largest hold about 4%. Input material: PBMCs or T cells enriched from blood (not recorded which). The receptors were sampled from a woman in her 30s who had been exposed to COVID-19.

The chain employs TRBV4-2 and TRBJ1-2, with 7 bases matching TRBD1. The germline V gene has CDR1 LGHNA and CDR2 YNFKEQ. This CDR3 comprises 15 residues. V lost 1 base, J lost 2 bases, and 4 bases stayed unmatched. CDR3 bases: TGTGCCAGCAGCCAAGGACCGACAGGGAACTATGGCTACACCTTC. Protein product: CASSQGPTGNYGYTF.

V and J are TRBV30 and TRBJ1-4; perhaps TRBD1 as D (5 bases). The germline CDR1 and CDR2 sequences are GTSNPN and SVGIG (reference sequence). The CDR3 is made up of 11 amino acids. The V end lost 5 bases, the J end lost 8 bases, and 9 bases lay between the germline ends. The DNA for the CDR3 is TGTGCCTGGGGGGCGATAGAAAAACTGTTTTTT. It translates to CAWGAIEKLFF.

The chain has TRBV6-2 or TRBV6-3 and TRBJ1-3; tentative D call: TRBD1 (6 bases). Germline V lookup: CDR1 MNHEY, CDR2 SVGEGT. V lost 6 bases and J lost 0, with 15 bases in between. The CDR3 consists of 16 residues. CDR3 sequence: CASSWTATSSGNTIYF. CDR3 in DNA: TGTGCCAGCAGCTGGACAGCAACAAGCTCTGGAAACACCATATATTTT.